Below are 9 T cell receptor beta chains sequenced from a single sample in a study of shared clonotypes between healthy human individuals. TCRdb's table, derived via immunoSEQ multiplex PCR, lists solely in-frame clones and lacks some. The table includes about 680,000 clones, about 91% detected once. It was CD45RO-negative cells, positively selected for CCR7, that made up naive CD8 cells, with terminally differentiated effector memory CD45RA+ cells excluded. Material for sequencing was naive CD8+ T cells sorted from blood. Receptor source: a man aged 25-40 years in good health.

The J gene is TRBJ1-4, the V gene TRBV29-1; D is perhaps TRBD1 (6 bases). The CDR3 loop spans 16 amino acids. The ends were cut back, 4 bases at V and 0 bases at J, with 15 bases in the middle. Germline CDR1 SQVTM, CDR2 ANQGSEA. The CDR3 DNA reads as TGCAGCGTTGGTAAGACAGGCGCTACAACTAATGAAAAACTGTTTTTT. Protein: CSVGKTGATTNEKLFF.

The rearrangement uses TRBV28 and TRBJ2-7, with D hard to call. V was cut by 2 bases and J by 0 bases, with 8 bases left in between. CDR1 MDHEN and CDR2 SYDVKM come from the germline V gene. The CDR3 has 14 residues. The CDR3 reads CASSLPKASYEQYF. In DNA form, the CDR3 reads TGTGCCAGCAGTTTACCAAAGGCCTCCTACGAGCAGTACTTC. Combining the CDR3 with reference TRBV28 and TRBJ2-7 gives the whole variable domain DVKVTQSSRYLVKRTGEKVFLECVQDMDHENMFWYRQDPGLGLRLIYFSYDVKMKEKGDIPEGYSVSREKKERFSLILESASTNQTSMYLCASSLPKASYEQYFGPGTRLTVT.

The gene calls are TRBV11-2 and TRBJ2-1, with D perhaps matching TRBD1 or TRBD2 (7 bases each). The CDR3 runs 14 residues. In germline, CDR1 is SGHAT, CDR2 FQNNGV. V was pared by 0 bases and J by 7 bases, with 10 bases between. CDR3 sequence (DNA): TGTGCCAGCAGCTTAGACAGGGGGGGGAATGAGCAGTTCTTC. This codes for CASSLDRGGNEQFF.

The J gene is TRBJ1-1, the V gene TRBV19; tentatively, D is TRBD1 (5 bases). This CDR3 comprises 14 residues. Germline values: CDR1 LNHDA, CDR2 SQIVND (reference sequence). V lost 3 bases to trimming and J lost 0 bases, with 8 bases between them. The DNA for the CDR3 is TGTGCCAGTAGTATTGGACATATGAACACTGAAGCTTTCTTT. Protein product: CASSIGHMNTEAFF.

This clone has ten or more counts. The CDR3 here is CASSLGQGQTEAFF. The CDR3, as DNA: TGTGCCAGCAGCTTAGGACAGGGGCAGACTGAAGCTTTCTTT. The rearrangement joins TRBV7-9 to TRBJ1-1; 8 nucleotides match TRBD1. Germline V lookup: CDR1 SEHNR, CDR2 FQNEAQ (reference sequence). The CDR3 sequence is 14 residues long. V lost 1 base, J lost 5 bases, and 3 bases stayed unmatched.

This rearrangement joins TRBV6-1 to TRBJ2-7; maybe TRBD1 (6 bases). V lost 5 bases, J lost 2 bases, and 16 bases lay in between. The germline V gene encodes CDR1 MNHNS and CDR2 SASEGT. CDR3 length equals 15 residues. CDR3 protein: CASSSNREIPYEQYF. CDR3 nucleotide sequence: TGTGCCAGCAGTAGTAACAGGGAGATTCCCTACGAGCAGTACTTC.

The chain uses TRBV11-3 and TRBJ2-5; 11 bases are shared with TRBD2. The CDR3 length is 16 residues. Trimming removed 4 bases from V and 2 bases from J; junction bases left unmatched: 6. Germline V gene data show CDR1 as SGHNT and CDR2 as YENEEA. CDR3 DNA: TGTGCCAGCAGCTCCCGACTAGCGGGAAGACAAGAGACCCAGTACTTC. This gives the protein CASSSRLAGRQETQYF.

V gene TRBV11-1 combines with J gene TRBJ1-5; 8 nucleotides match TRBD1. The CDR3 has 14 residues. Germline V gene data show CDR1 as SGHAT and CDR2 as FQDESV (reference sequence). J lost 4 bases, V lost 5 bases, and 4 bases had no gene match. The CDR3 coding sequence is TGTGCCAGCAGCCGACGACAGGGGAATCAGCCCCAGCATTTT. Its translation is CASSRRQGNQPQHF.

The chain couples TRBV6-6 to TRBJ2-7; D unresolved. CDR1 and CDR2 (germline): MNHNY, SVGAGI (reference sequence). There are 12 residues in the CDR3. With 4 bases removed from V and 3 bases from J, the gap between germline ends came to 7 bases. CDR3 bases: TGTGCCAGCAGTTCCGTGGGCTACGAGCAGTACTTC. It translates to CASSSVGYEQYF.